This TCR beta chain originates from a study of early T cells in non-severe SARS-CoV-2 infection. Points from the study as a whole: VDJdb matches were skewed toward anti-spike CD8 T cell responses.

In the library, individual cDNA molecules carried attached unique molecular identifiers. TCRdb recomputed calls from the 5' RACE reads with MiXCR, one row per CDR3 protein. The data contain tens of thousands of distinct CDR3 sequences, roughly 13% of them singletons. This clonotype has only a few counts. Its antigen remains unidentified. CDR1 and CDR2 from the germline V gene are SEHNR and FQNEAQ (reference sequence). This CDR3 region has 17 residues. With 5 bases removed from V and 2 bases from J, the gap between germline ends came to 21 bases. This TCR was recovered from an adult who was a healthcare worker with PCR-confirmed SARS-CoV-2 infection or an uninfected control (not recorded which). This sequence joins TRBV7-9 and TRBJ2-5; D is uncertain. Material for sequencing was whole blood. The CDR3 spells CASSPSGSPGLQETQYF. The DNA of the CDR3 is TGTGCCAGCAGCCCCAGTGGCTCCCCGGGTCTACAAGAGACCCAGTACTTC.